This T cell receptor (beta chain) was captured in a study of blood T cell repertoires in COVID-19 (TCRdb year 2020). Regarding the research as a whole: Samples covering the acute and convalescent phases of COVID-19 were provided by collaborators in the United States, Italy and Spain. The material from the prospective study consisted of cDNA or gDNA derived from T cells, B-cell-depleted T cells, or PBMCs. Subjects who had been exposed to COVID-19, were actively infected with it, or had recovered from it provided the deeply sampled blood TCRbeta repertoires that made up the dataset. A freely available public database, intended as a resource for researchers studying the immune response to SARS-CoV-2, is where the repertoires were released. The samples were drawn from two sources: the first 160 participants of the ongoing ImmuneRACE study, and about 1,300 subjects contributed by 6 global collaborators. The sample metadata nearly always contained a de-identified subject ID, COVID-19 status, age in years and sex. Where HLA class I and class II types were available, the types were taken from metadata supplied by the sample provider, not from assay-based typing. The paper's findings and limits, for the study overall: The amount of clinical and demographic metadata varied by source and participant and was provided uncurated.

Turning to this clone: This clone's antigen is unknown. No base-level quality is on record; no much larger clone is a single base apart.

Cut back by 7 bases and 10 bases, the V and J ends lie 16 bases apart. Inclusive of the bounding cysteine and phenylalanine, the CDR3 is 12 residues long. Only CDR3 DNA remains: 36 bases, in frame from the first base. From a lookup of the germline V gene, CDR1 and CDR2 are MNHEY and SVGAGI. TCRbeta CDR3 regions were amplified from genomic DNA by means of the immunoSEQ Assay, a bias-controlled multiplex PCR. The source study handled its data this way. The number of nucleated cells in each sample was estimated from the amplification of reference gene primers within the assay. To quantify the absolute abundance of each unique TCRbeta CDR3 rearrangement, sequence reads were collapsed and filtered. For each sample, productive Simpson clonality was calculated as the square root of Simpson's diversity index over productive rearrangements. As stored in TCRdb, this immuneACCESS dataset retains in-frame rearrangements with V and J assigned. A fraction of the clones does not appear; measured against another copy, unresolved V genes explain less than half of the discrepancy, and the remainder lacks a known reason. From that table come the V and J calls and clone size; the DNA was used to work out D and trimming. The sample profile shows fewer than 700,000 clones; roughly nine tenths of them were found once. The ten largest make up 7.8% of the sample.

One collaborating source in Seattle enrolled patients during active infection and followed them longitudinally through the course of disease. The collaborating institutions used their own protocols to collect whole blood in K2EDTA tubes. Collaborator samples were shipped for TCRbeta analysis as frozen whole blood, isolated PBMCs, or DNA extracted from either sample type. Sequenced sample: peripheral blood. The TCR sequence derives from a woman aged 45-65 years with COVID-19, enrolled during active disease. The rearrangement joined TRBV6-5 to TRBJ1-1, with the D gene call left open. In nucleotide form, the sequence is TGTGCCAGCATCGACACCCTGTGGGTAGCTTTCTTT. Its coded protein is CASIDTLWVAFF.